Presented here are 27 T cell receptor beta chains from one specimen sequenced in a study of T-cell reconstitution after alpha-beta-depleted transplantation in children. A TCRbeta library incorporating unique molecular identifiers was prepared. From the PCR reads, TCRdb called clonotypes with MiXCR, one entry per CDR3 protein. The sample holds 670,000 or so distinct CDR3 sequences, around 13% seen once. Sequencing used PBMCs, obtained before TCRalphabeta/CD19-depleted stem cell transplant. The receptors originated from a girl aged 2 to 9 with congenital amegakaryocytic thrombocytopenia, due to receive a stem cell transplant.

The V call is TRBV12-3 or TRBV12-4, the J call TRBJ2-7, with D perhaps matching TRBD2 (5 bases). The CDR3 is made up of 15 amino acids. Trimming removed 3 bases at V and 3 bases at J, with 15 bases between. The CDR3: CASSFLAPSSYEQYF. CDR3 coding DNA: TGTGCCAGCAGTTTTCTAGCCCCGAGTAGCTACGAGCAGTACTTC.

This clonotype was found a few times. The genes are TRBV18 and TRBJ2-3; unclear D gene. Germline CDR1 reads KGHSH; CDR2 reads LQKENI. Trimming removed 3 bases at V and 2 bases at J, with 18 bases between. The CDR3 extends over 17 amino acids. The CDR3 region has the DNA TGTGCCAGCTCACCCGACATGGCCCTAAAACCCACAGATACGCAGTATTTT. It specifies CASSPDMALKPTDTQYF.

The chain links TRBV11-1 to TRBJ2-1; the D gene is possibly TRBD2 (5 bases). V shed 0 bases and J shed 6 bases, with 21 bases lying between them. Per the germline V gene, CDR1 is SGHAT and CDR2 is FQDESV (reference sequence). The CDR3 contains 18 residues. This CDR3 reads CASSLAHFPKGGRNEQFF. In DNA form, the CDR3 reads TGTGCCAGCAGCTTAGCCCATTTTCCTAAGGGCGGGCGCAATGAGCAGTTCTTC.

This clonotype was observed a handful of times. This chain joins TRBV28 and TRBJ2-2; 13 bases align to TRBD2. The CDR3 totals 16 residues. Germline-derived CDR1 and CDR2 are MDHEN and SYDVKM. With V trimmed by 10 bases and J by 6 bases, 11 bases remained unmatched. CDR3 region: CATLPGLAGISGELFF. The CDR3 DNA sequence: TGTGCCACCTTACCGGGACTAGCGGGAATATCCGGGGAGCTGTTTTTT.

This sequence joins TRBV7-6 and TRBJ2-2, with 7 positions matching TRBD2. Germline CDR1 is SGHVS and CDR2 is FNYEAQ. The CDR3 runs to 17 residues. V was clipped by 4 bases and J by 5 bases; unmatched bases: 13. CDR3 DNA: TGTGCCAGCAGCTCCCTACTTCGGGGGGAAAGGACCGGGGAGCTGTTTTTT. Translating gives CASSSLLRGERTGELFF. Full variable domain (missing parts from reference TRBV7-6 and TRBJ2-2): GAGVSQSPRYKVTKRGQDVALRCDPISGHVSLYWYRQALGQGPEFLTYFNYEAQQDKSGLPNDRFSAERPEGSISTLTIQRTEQRDSAMYRCASSSLLRGERTGELFFGEGSRLTVL.

In its sample, this clonotype was seen many times. The chain couples TRBV12-3 or TRBV12-4 to TRBJ2-3; 11 nucleotides line up with TRBD2. The CDR3 is 15 residues long. The V gene end was trimmed by 6 bases and the J gene end by 6 bases; junction bases not matched to a gene: 8. The CDR3 coding sequence is TGTGCCAGCAGCATTAGCGGGAGGGCAAGGGATACGCAGTATTTT. As protein: CASSISGRARDTQYF.

This clonotype has at least ten counts. The chain carries TRBV5-1 and TRBJ2-3, with D perhaps TRBD1 or TRBD2 (5 bases each). Germline assignment: CDR1 SGHRS and CDR2 YFSETQ. The V end lost 6 bases, the J end lost 5 bases, and 19 bases lay between the germline ends. The CDR3 length is 15 residues. In DNA, the CDR3 is TGCGCCAGCACCTGGGGGTCTTACCCAGTAGATACGCAGTATTTT. Translated, it gives CASTWGSYPVDTQYF.

To note about this clonotype: This sequence may be a read error, since a much larger clone differs from it by one base. CDR3 nucleotide sequence: TGCAGTGCCCTCAACTCCTACGAGCAGTACTTC. It translates to CSALNSYEQYF. This rearrangement joins TRBV20-1 to TRBJ2-7; D gene unclear. Looked up from germline, CDR1 is DFQATT and CDR2 is SNEGSKA (reference sequence). V lost 6 bases and J 0 bases, leaving 6 bases between the germline ends. CDR3 size: 11 residues.

This clonotype was picked up many times. The chain has TRBV5-1 and TRBJ1-5; TRBD1 might be the D (6 bases). The CDR3 is 16 amino acids. Germline V CDR1 and CDR2: SGHRS, YFSETQ. V was pared by 4 bases and J by 7 bases, with 21 bases between. The CDR3 loop is CASSPDSGPGVQPQHF. Here the CDR3 DNA reads TGCGCCAGCAGCCCGGACTCGGGTCCAGGGGTCCAGCCCCAGCATTTT.

This clonotype was counted only a few times. The chain has TRBV25-1 and TRBJ2-5; D is undetermined. Germline V lookup: CDR1 MGHDK, CDR2 SYGVNS. The CDR3 consists of 14 residues. V was trimmed by 6 bases and J by 0 bases, leaving 11 bases between them. The DNA of the CDR3 is TGTGCCAGCAGCCGTTCCGGGTACCAAGAGACCCAGTACTTC. As protein: CASSRSGYQETQYF.

This clonotype turned up a few times. This sequence joins TRBV19 and TRBJ1-1; no clear D gene. V was cut by 3 bases and J by 0 bases, with 14 bases left in between. This CDR3 is 16 amino acids long. CDR1 and CDR2 from the germline V gene are LNHDA and SQIVND (reference sequence). In DNA, the CDR3 is TGTGCCAGTAGTATCTTCGGTTACTCAATGAACACTGAAGCTTTCTTT. Amino acids: CASSIFGYSMNTEAFF.

This clonotype showed up just a few times. This chain connects TRBV9 to TRBJ2-1; D is unclear. CDR3 length equals 12 residues. V lost 4 bases, J lost 14 bases, and 16 bases lay in between. Germline values: CDR1 SGDLS, CDR2 YYNGEE. The CDR3 here is CASSPRHGKKFF. Written as DNA, the CDR3 is TGTGCCAGCAGCCCCCGACACGGCAAAAAGTTCTTC.

In this sample, this clonotype turned up a few times. This chain links TRBV28 with TRBJ2-4, with 12 bases identical to TRBD2. Per the germline V gene, CDR1 is MDHEN and CDR2 is SYDVKM. This CDR3 spans 17 amino acids. V shed 7 bases and J 0 bases; nucleotides not matched to a gene: 7. The CDR3 nucleotides are TGTGCCAGCAAGGAGACTAGCGGGAGTGTAGCCAAAAACATTCAGTACTTC. It specifies CASKETSGSVAKNIQYF.

This clonotype showed up many times. The chain uses TRBV5-5 and TRBJ2-3; D is unclear. The CDR3 sequence is 15 residues long. V gave up 0 bases and J gave up 0 bases, with 8 bases separating them. CDR1 and CDR2 (germline): SGHKS, YYEKEE (reference sequence). The CDR3 loop reads CASSLVSDSTDTQYF. Written as DNA, the CDR3 is TGTGCCAGCAGCTTGGTGTCGGACAGCACAGATACGCAGTATTTT.

This clonotype turned up a few times. This chain joins TRBV2 and TRBJ2-7; tentative D call: TRBD2 (5 bases). V lost 7 bases and J 2 bases, leaving 18 bases between the germline ends. Germline V lookup: CDR1 SNHLY, CDR2 FYNNEI. The CDR3 consists of 15 residues. For the CDR3, the DNA is TGTGCCAGCACCGAGGGCTATCTGAGCCCCTACGAGCAGTACTTC. Its translation is CASTEGYLSPYEQYF.

This clonotype was recorded many times. This chain uses TRBV4-1 with TRBJ1-1; 8 nucleotides align to TRBD1. In germline, CDR1 is MGHRA, CDR2 YSYEKL. This CDR3 has 11 residues. With 4 bases clipped from V and 11 bases from J, the junction kept 3 bases outside the gene matches. CDR3 in DNA: TGCGCCAGCAGCCGGACAGGGATGGCTTTCTTT. As protein: CASSRTGMAFF.

This clonotype was seen a few times. The chain uses TRBV20-1 and TRBJ2-1; TRBD2 matches at 7 bases. Germline-derived CDR1 and CDR2 are DFQATT and SNEGSKA (reference sequence). V was pared by 5 bases and J by 0 bases, with 13 bases of the junction left unmatched. The CDR3 has 17 residues. The CDR3 bases are TGCAGTGCTGCCCCCCTAGCGGAGACAAGCTCCTACAATGAGCAGTTCTTC. The encoded protein is CSAAPLAETSSYNEQFF.

The sample holds a few counts of this clonotype. The chain joins TRBV5-1 to TRBJ1-2; TRBD1 agrees at 7 bases. The trim removed 4 bases at V and 8 bases at J, leaving 5 bases unmatched. The length of the CDR3 is 12 residues. The germline gives CDR1 SGHRS, CDR2 YFSETQ. CDR3 in DNA: TGCGCCAGCAGCAAGGGGGCGAGAGGCTACACCTTC. Amino acid sequence: CASSKGARGYTF.

In this sample, this clonotype turned up a few times. The rearrangement joins TRBV20-1 to TRBJ1-1; tentatively, D is TRBD1 (5 bases). CDR1 and CDR2 (germline): DFQATT, SNEGSKA (reference sequence). Trimming removed 6 bases at V and 4 bases at J, with 18 bases between. This CDR3 has 14 amino acids. Here the CDR3 reads CSATVVRGTTEAFF. CDR3 DNA sequence: TGCAGTGCGACTGTCGTGAGGGGCACCACTGAAGCTTTCTTT.

The sample holds many counts of this clonotype. V usage is TRBV6-6 and J usage is TRBJ2-6; no reliable D call. The V gene lost 11 bases and the J gene lost 0 bases, with 5 bases spanning the gap. Per germline, CDR1 MNHNY and CDR2 SVGAGI (reference sequence). CDR3 length: 12 residues. The CDR3 bases are TGTGCCGGGTTCTCTGGGGCCAACGTCCTGACTTTC. Encoded protein: CAGFSGANVLTF.

This clonotype appeared a few times. The rearrangement joins TRBV18 to TRBJ2-5, with D unresolved. This CDR3 contains 12 residues. The germline CDR1 and CDR2 sequences are KGHSH and LQKENI. The germline V and J ends were trimmed by 4 bases and 3 bases, with 6 bases remaining between them. The CDR3 DNA follows: TGTGCCAGCTCACGTTTAGAAGAGACCCAGTACTTC. It is translated as CASSRLEETQYF.

This clonotype was recorded many times. The chain employs TRBV12-3 or TRBV12-4 and TRBJ2-1; no definite D call. The V end was cut by 1 base, the J end by 4 bases, with 11 bases between. There are 15 residues in the CDR3. DNA of the CDR3: TGTGCCAGCAGTTTAGAGGTGACACTTTACAATGAGCAGTTCTTC. It translates to CASSLEVTLYNEQFF.

V is TRBV29-1 and J is TRBJ1-2; tentative D call: TRBD1 (5 bases). Trimming took 7 bases from V and 1 from J, leaving 19 bases between them. The germline CDR1 and CDR2 sequences are SQVTM and ANQGSEA. This CDR3 is built from 15 residues. The CDR3 reads CSAISGGLVNYGYTF. The CDR3 region has the DNA TGCAGCGCCATAAGTGGGGGTTTAGTTAACTATGGCTACACCTTC.

This clonotype showed up just a few times. For the CDR3, the DNA is TGTGCCAGCAGCTTGGGTCTAGCCATGAACACCGGGGAGCTGTTTTTT. Residues: CASSLGLAMNTGELFF. The chain combines TRBV5-5 with TRBJ2-2; possibly TRBD2 for D (5 bases). The germline gives CDR1 SGHKS, CDR2 YYEKEE (reference sequence). This CDR3 has 16 residues. V lost 0 bases and J lost 1, with 10 bases in between.

This clonotype was seen many times. This rearrangement joins TRBV4-1 to TRBJ2-7; D perhaps matches TRBD2 (5 bases). Trimming left V 0 bases short and J 1 base short, with 13 bases between. Germline assignment: CDR1 MGHRA and CDR2 YSYEKL. The CDR3 covers 16 residues. The CDR3: CASSQDGSGISYEQYF. Written as DNA, the CDR3 is TGCGCCAGCAGCCAAGATGGATCCGGGATTTCCTACGAGCAGTACTTC.

In this sample, this clonotype turned up many times. The J gene is TRBJ2-7, the V gene TRBV29-1, with TRBD2 matching 8 bases. Unmatched junction bases numbered 8, after V lost 0 bases and J lost 7 bases. Germline CDR1 SQVTM, CDR2 ANQGSEA. CDR3 length equals 14 residues. This CDR3 is CSVEEREIAGEQYF. Written as DNA, the CDR3 is TGCAGCGTTGAAGAGCGAGAAATAGCGGGAGAGCAGTACTTC.

J is TRBJ2-5 and V is TRBV28; 10 bases agree with TRBD2. J was trimmed by 6 bases and V by 6 bases; bases with no gene match: 13. This CDR3 is 16 amino acids long. Germline loops: CDR1 MDHEN, CDR2 SYDVKM. The CDR3 DNA sequence: TGTGCCAGCAGCCAAGGGTATCTAGCGGGAGCTCAGACCCAGTACTTC. This codes for CASSQGYLAGAQTQYF.